The 29 T cell receptor beta chains below were found in one sample sequenced in a study of T-cell reconstitution after alpha-beta-depleted transplantation in children. Unique molecular identifiers were incorporated when the TCRbeta library was constructed. TCRdb recomputed calls from the PCR reads with MiXCR, one row per CDR3 protein. The table has about 300,000 distinct CDR3 sequences, around a tenth seen once. The material was PBMCs, obtained before TCRalphabeta/CD19-depleted stem cell transplant. These receptors were collected from a boy less than two years old with acute myeloid leukemia, due to receive a stem cell transplant.

This clonotype was counted at least ten times. V usage is TRBV7-9 and J usage is TRBJ2-3; D is possibly TRBD2 (7 bases). V was cut by 5 bases and J by 5 bases, with 23 bases left in between. The V gene's germline CDR1 is SEHNR and CDR2 FQNEAQ (reference sequence). The length of the CDR3 is 17 residues. The CDR3 DNA follows: TGTGCCAGCAGCCCCTGGGGGGGCCAGGCTTCAGTAGATACGCAGTATTTT. Encoded protein: CASSPWGGQASVDTQYF.

At least ten counts were recorded for this clonotype. This chain links TRBV20-1 with TRBJ1-3; D is unclear. CDR1 is DFQATT, CDR2 SNEGSKA, per germline (reference sequence). The CDR3 extends over 13 amino acids. With 2 bases removed from V and 3 bases from J, the gap between germline ends came to 8 bases. CDR3 in DNA: TGCAGTGCTAGAACCGGGATTGGAAACACCATATATTTT. This sequence encodes CSARTGIGNTIYF.

This clonotype was picked up many times. The V gene is TRBV20-1, the J gene TRBJ2-5, with 10 bases matching TRBD2. J was trimmed by 5 bases and V by 5 bases; bases with no gene match: 5. The CDR3 spans 13 residues. The germline V gene has CDR1 DFQATT and CDR2 SNEGSKA (reference sequence). CDR3 sequence reads: CSAERGGRETQYF. CDR3 coding DNA: TGCAGTGCTGAGCGGGGGGGCCGGGAGACCCAGTACTTC.

This clonotype was detected ten times or more. The genes are TRBV29-1 and TRBJ1-2; 8 nucleotides align to TRBD1. Trimming cost V 5 bases and J 2 bases; bases outside gene matches: 7. The germline gives CDR1 SQVTM, CDR2 ANQGSEA. This CDR3 spans 14 amino acids. The CDR3 protein is CSVPRTGINYGYTF. As DNA, the CDR3 is TGCAGCGTTCCCCGGACAGGGATCAACTATGGCTACACCTTC.

This clonotype was found many times. The chain is built from TRBV29-1 and TRBJ2-7; perhaps TRBD1 as D (6 bases). CDR3 length: 13 amino acids. CDR1 and CDR2 from the germline V gene are SQVTM and ANQGSEA. V gave up 6 bases and J gave up 4 bases, with 16 bases separating them. For the CDR3, the DNA is TGCAGCGTCTTGACAGGAGGAACTTACGAGCAGTACTTC. It yields the protein CSVLTGGTYEQYF.

In this sample, this clonotype turned up many times. A junction boundary mismatches the germline segment, possibly from a read error. The chain links TRBV7-7 to TRBJ2-7, with D unclear. The CDR3 has 13 amino acids. Germline V gene sequence: CDR1 SSHAT, CDR2 FNYEAQ (reference sequence). For the CDR3, the DNA is TGTGCTAGCAGCGTGGGTCCGACCTACGAGCAGTACTTC. This codes for CASSVGPTYEQYF.

This clonotype was found a few times. The rearrangement links TRBV18 to TRBJ2-6; tentatively, D is TRBD1 (6 bases). The germline V and J ends were trimmed by 6 bases and 0 bases, with 18 bases remaining between them. Germline values: CDR1 KGHSH, CDR2 LQKENI. The CDR3 sequence is 18 residues long. The CDR3 bases are TGTGCCAGCTCGGAGGTCCCGGGACACGCCTCTGGGGCCAACGTCCTGACTTTC. This gives the protein CASSEVPGHASGANVLTF.

In its sample, this clonotype was seen many times. The chain joins TRBV24-1 to TRBJ1-5; 9 positions agree with TRBD1. With V trimmed by 3 bases and J by 6 bases, 2 bases remained unmatched. Germline lookup yields CDR1 KGHDR and CDR2 SFDVKD. The CDR3 is 14 amino acids. The chain's CDR3 is CATSDGTGSQPQHF. In nucleotides, the CDR3 is TGTGCCACCAGTGATGGGACAGGGAGTCAGCCCCAGCATTTT.

This clonotype came up many times. The rearrangement joins TRBV20-1 to TRBJ1-5; D gene uncertain. The CDR3 runs to 15 residues. V was trimmed by 2 bases and J by 0 bases, leaving 11 bases between them. CDR1 is DFQATT, CDR2 SNEGSKA, per germline (reference sequence). The CDR3 DNA follows: TGCAGTGCTAGAAGGACTGACCATAGCAATCAGCCCCAGCATTTT. Amino acids: CSARRTDHSNQPQHF.

This clonotype was observed a handful of times. The chain links TRBV18 to TRBJ2-7; 10 bases agree with TRBD1. The trim removed 3 bases at V and 3 bases at J, leaving 2 bases unmatched. The CDR3 sequence is 14 residues long. Germline CDR1 is KGHSH and CDR2 is LQKENI. CDR3 sequence: CASSPGQGRYEQYF. CDR3 coding DNA: TGTGCCAGCTCACCGGGACAGGGGCGCTACGAGCAGTACTTC.

The CDR3 DNA is TGTGCCAGCTCATCAACAGGGGAAGAGACCCAGTACTTC. Translating gives CASSSTGEETQYF. The V call is TRBV18, the J call TRBJ2-5; 7 nucleotides align to TRBD1. This CDR3 region has 13 residues. Germline CDR1 reads KGHSH; CDR2 reads LQKENI. J was trimmed by 3 bases and V by 5 bases; bases with no gene match: 3. Filled out from reference TRBV18 and TRBJ2-5, the complete variable domain reads NAGVMQNPRHLVRRRGQEARLRCSPMKGHSHVYWYRQLPEEGLKFMVYLQKENIIDESGMPKERFSAEFPKEGPSILRIQQVVRGDSAAYFCASSSTGEETQYFGPGTRLLVL.

This clonotype has at least ten counts. This chain links TRBV29-1 with TRBJ1-1; a possible D gene is TRBD1 (6 bases). There are 18 residues in the CDR3. Germline lookup yields CDR1 SQVTM and CDR2 ANQGSEA. V was trimmed by 7 bases and J by 2 bases, leaving 29 bases between them. The CDR3 here is CSEERAEERWGRNTEAFF. The CDR3 nucleotides read TGCAGCGAAGAGCGCGCCGAGGAGCGCTGGGGGCGAAACACTGAAGCTTTCTTT. The full variable domain, completed using reference TRBV29-1 and TRBJ1-1, is SAVISQKPSRDICQRGTSLTIQCQVDSQVTMMFWYRQQPGQSLTLIATANQGSEATYESGFVIDKFPISRPNLTFSTLTVSNMSPEDSSIYLCSEERAEERWGRNTEAFFGQGTRLTVV.

This clonotype was recorded at least ten times. This chain connects TRBV28 to TRBJ2-5; 12 nucleotides match TRBD2. The CDR3 runs 14 residues. The junction had 3 bases not matched to a gene; V was cut back by 3 bases and J by 7 bases. Germline lookup yields CDR1 MDHEN and CDR2 SYDVKM. The chain's CDR3 is CASSFGLAGSTQYF. The CDR3 DNA sequence: TGTGCCAGCAGTTTCGGACTAGCGGGATCGACCCAGTACTTC.

This clonotype has ten or more counts. The chain carries TRBV24-1 and TRBJ2-3; the match to TRBD2 covers 11 bases. In germline, CDR1 is KGHDR, CDR2 SFDVKD. This CDR3 contains 19 residues. The ends lost 3 bases at V and 0 bases at J; junction bases unmatched: 10. CDR3 region: CATSDATSGIPLSTDTQYF. CDR3 DNA sequence: TGTGCCACCAGTGATGCGACTAGCGGGATCCCCCTGAGCACAGATACGCAGTATTTT.

In this sample, this clonotype turned up many times. J is TRBJ2-5 and V is TRBV29-1, with 13 bases identical to TRBD2. V gave up 7 bases and J gave up 5 bases; unmatched junction bases: 7. Per the germline V gene, CDR1 is SQVTM and CDR2 is ANQGSEA. The CDR3 is made up of 14 amino acids. CDR3 nucleotides: TGCAGCGCGAGGACTAGCGGGAGTGGGGAGACCCAGTACTTC. Its translation is CSARTSGSGETQYF.

This clonotype has at least ten counts. The chain recombines TRBV7-2 with TRBJ2-7; TRBD2 matches at 13 bases. This CDR3 is 16 amino acids long. Germline V CDR1 and CDR2: SGHTA, FQGNSA. Trimming at V came to 1 base and at J to 6 bases, leaving 6 bases not matched to a gene. In DNA form, the CDR3 reads TGTGCCAGCAGCTTAGGGACTAGCGGGAGAGGATCCGAGCAGTACTTC. Its protein product is CASSLGTSGRGSEQYF.

Many counts were recorded for this clonotype. CDR3 DNA sequence: TGTGCCGGTAGACAGGGGAACACCGGGGAGCTGTTTTTT. It is translated as CAGRQGNTGELFF. The J gene is TRBJ2-2, the V gene TRBV28; 7 nucleotides align to TRBD1. The trim removed 11 bases at V and 1 base at J, leaving 4 bases unmatched. The CDR3 is 13 amino acids. Looked up from germline, CDR1 is MDHEN and CDR2 is SYDVKM.

For this clonotype: A clone one base away is much larger, so this may be a read error. V is TRBV7-6 and J is TRBJ2-5, with D tentatively TRBD1 (8 bases). This CDR3 is 16 amino acids long. CDR1 and CDR2 from the germline V gene are SGHVS and FNYEAQ. Trimming pared 1 base from V and 6 bases from J, leaving 18 bases between. The CDR3 bases are TGTGCCAGCAGCTTAGGAGCGGGACAGGCTTGGAAGACCCAGTACTTC. Amino acid sequence: CASSLGAGQAWKTQYF.

Many counts were recorded for this clonotype. V usage is TRBV19 and J usage is TRBJ1-1, with no clear D. There are 13 residues in the CDR3. The V end lost 0 bases, the J end lost 3 bases, and 5 bases lay between the germline ends. From germline, CDR1 is LNHDA and CDR2 SQIVND (reference sequence). In DNA, the CDR3 is TGTGCCAGTAGTATAGACCAAGACACTGAAGCTTTCTTT. It yields the protein CASSIDQDTEAFF.

The gene calls are TRBV28 and TRBJ2-7; D is unresolved. This CDR3 contains 15 residues. V was clipped by 1 base and J by 0 bases, with 10 bases between them. Per the germline V gene, CDR1 is MDHEN and CDR2 is SYDVKM. The CDR3 DNA reads as TGTGCCAGCAGTTTATTGACGACGGGCTCCTACGAGCAGTACTTC. Translation: CASSLLTTGSYEQYF.

The gene calls are TRBV27 and TRBJ2-3; D not resolved. This CDR3 is 13 amino acids long. Germline V gives CDR1 MNHEY, CDR2 SMNVEV (reference sequence). Trimming cost V 2 bases and J 7 bases, with 10 bases left between them. DNA of the CDR3: TGTGCCAGCAGTTTACCGACGGTTCATACGCAGTATTTT. It translates to CASSLPTVHTQYF.

This clonotype was seen a handful of times. The V gene is TRBV7-9, the J gene TRBJ2-7, with 7 bases fitting TRBD1. The junction had 13 bases not matched to a gene; V was cut back by 6 bases and J by 2 bases. Germline CDR1 is SEHNR and CDR2 is FQNEAQ (reference sequence). The CDR3 contains 16 residues. DNA for the CDR3: TGTGCCAGCAGTTCCCTCCGGGACAGTTCCACCTACGAGCAGTACTTC. Its protein is CASSSLRDSSTYEQYF. The full variable domain, its missing parts supplied by reference TRBV7-9 and TRBJ2-7, is DTGVSQNPRHKITKRGQNVTFRCDPISEHNRLYWYRQTLGQGPEFLTYFQNEAQLEKSRLLSDRFSAERPKGSFSTLEIQRTEQGDSAMYLCASSSLRDSSTYEQYFGPGTRLTVT.

This clonotype was detected ten times or more. This chain links TRBV6-1 with TRBJ1-4, with a tentative D call TRBD1 (5 bases). The CDR3 length is 14 residues. V was trimmed by 5 bases and J by 8 bases, leaving 15 bases between them. Germline CDR1 is MNHNS and CDR2 is SASEGT. CDR3 sequence (DNA): TGTGCCAGCAGTCCCCTTACAGGCGGCGAAAAACTGTTTTTT. Translation: CASSPLTGGEKLFF.

This clonotype was recorded a few times. The rearrangement uses TRBV7-2 and TRBJ1-2; the D is unclear. This CDR3 is 14 amino acids long. V gave up 3 bases and J gave up 4 bases, with 12 bases separating them. Per the germline V gene, CDR1 is SGHTA and CDR2 is FQGNSA. The CDR3 spells CASSFWDGIYGYTF. As DNA, the CDR3 is TGTGCCAGCAGCTTTTGGGATGGTATCTATGGCTACACCTTC.

This clonotype was seen many times. The chain carries TRBV5-1 and TRBJ1-5; D is uncertain. Deletions cut 3 bases from V and 4 bases from J, with 11 bases between. The germline CDR1 and CDR2 sequences are SGHRS and YFSETQ. This CDR3 is 14 amino acids long. CDR3 sequence reads: CASSSTPNNQPQHF. In DNA form, the CDR3 reads TGCGCCAGCAGCTCGACACCTAATAATCAGCCCCAGCATTTT.

This clonotype has more than one count but fewer than ten. The CDR3 DNA is TGCGCCAGCAGTCCCCCGGGGGGGGAATTGAACACTGAAGCTTTCTTT. Residues: CASSPPGGELNTEAFF. The chain combines TRBV23-1 with TRBJ1-1, with TRBD1 as a possible D gene (5 bases). TRBV23-1 is an ORF, and what it does is uncertain. V shed 4 bases and J shed 0 bases, with 15 bases lying between them. The CDR3 runs to 16 residues.

In its sample, this clonotype was seen a few times. The genes are TRBV7-8 and TRBJ1-4; D possibly corresponds to TRBD1 (6 bases). In germline, CDR1 is SGHVS, CDR2 FQNEAQ. This CDR3 spans 15 amino acids. Between the trimmed V and J ends, which lost 5 bases and 3 bases, there was a span of 13 bases. CDR3 region: CASSLDSYSNEKLFF. The CDR3, as DNA: TGTGCCAGCAGCCTGGACAGCTACTCTAATGAAAAACTGTTTTTT. The variable domain in full, completed from reference TRBV7-8 and TRBJ1-4, reads GAGVSQSPRYKVAKRGQDVALRCDPISGHVSLFWYQQALGQGPEFLTYFQNEAQLDKSGLPSDRFFAERPEGSVSTLKIQRTQQEDSAVYLCASSLDSYSNEKLFFGSGTQLSVL.

As regards this clonotype: A much larger clone differs by one base, so this may be a read error. The V and J genes are TRBV12-3 or TRBV12-4 and TRBJ2-7; 8 positions agree with TRBD2. This CDR3 comprises 15 residues. J lost 3 bases, V lost 7 bases, and 11 bases had no gene match. The CDR3 region is CASTPGGDTFYEQYF. The CDR3 DNA is TGTGCCAGCACCCCGGGGGGGGACACATTCTACGAGCAGTACTTC.

Comments on this clonotype: The germline gene is not matched at one end of the junction; a read error may be the cause. This chain connects TRBV6-1 to TRBJ2-7; 7 bases match TRBD1. The germline CDR1 and CDR2 sequences are MNHNS and SASEGT. The CDR3 runs to 14 residues. The CDR3 DNA follows: TGTGTCAGCAGCCGACAGGGACCCGGCTACGAGCAGTACTTC. It codes for CVSSRQGPGYEQYF.